The 8 T cell receptor beta chains below were found in one sample sequenced in a study of beta chain features in type 1 diabetes. Reverse transcribing all isolated RNA meant expressed TCRB transcripts were sequenced. TCRdb's table, derived via immunoSEQ multiplex PCR, lists solely in-frame clones and lacks some. The top ten hold approximately 6.7% of the sample, which has about 320,000 clones, about 14% seen once. Sequences were obtained from central memory CD4+ T cells from blood. Every receptor here comes from a man aged 30 to 45 in good health.

The chain couples TRBV4-2 to TRBJ2-7; 8 bases match TRBD2. CDR3 length equals 16 residues. V gave up 0 bases and J gave up 3 bases; unmatched junction bases: 7. The germline V gene encodes CDR1 LGHNA and CDR2 YNFKEQ. CDR3 protein: CASSQDRGGLGYEQYF. DNA of the CDR3: TGTGCCAGCAGCCAAGACCGGGGGGGCCTAGGCTACGAGCAGTACTTC.

This chain uses TRBV28 with TRBJ1-2, with D hard to call. Germline lookup yields CDR1 MDHEN and CDR2 SYDVKM. The germline V and J ends were trimmed by 6 bases and 6 bases, with 8 bases remaining between them. The CDR3 extends over 11 amino acids. CDR3 sequence reads: CASSSPNGYTF. CDR3 sequence (DNA): TGTGCCAGCAGCTCCCCTAATGGCTACACCTTC.

The table lists this clone with many counts. Other DNA sequences within the sample encode an identical CDR3. The chain employs TRBV25-1 and TRBJ2-3; no firm D call. The germline gives CDR1 MGHDK, CDR2 SYGVNS. V gave up 4 bases and J gave up 2 bases, with 1 base separating them. There are 11 residues in the CDR3. In DNA, the CDR3 is TGTGCCAGCAGTGTCACAGATACGCAGTATTTT. Its protein is CASSVTDTQYF. Supplemented by reference TRBV25-1 and TRBJ2-3, the full variable domain reads EADIYQTPRYLVIGTGKKITLECSQTMGHDKMYWYQQDPGMELHLIHYSYGVNSTEKGDLSSESTVSRIRTEHFPLTLESARPSHTSQYLCASSVTDTQYFGPGTRLTVL.

The chain recombines TRBV9 with TRBJ1-4; 7 positions agree with TRBD1. With V trimmed by 0 bases and J by 4 bases, 3 bases remained unmatched. The V gene's germline CDR1 is SGDLS and CDR2 YYNGEE. The CDR3 covers 15 residues. CDR3 DNA: TGTGCCAGCAGCGTAGGGAACAGGGGTAATGAAAAACTGTTTTTT. It yields the protein CASSVGNRGNEKLFF.

This chain connects TRBV5-4 to TRBJ2-1, with 8 bases fitting TRBD2. This CDR3 has 15 residues. V trimming: 0 bases; J trimming: 5 bases; junction bases outside the gene matches: 4. Germline CDR1 and CDR2: SGHNT and YYREEE (reference sequence). The CDR3, as DNA: TGTGCCAGCAGCTTGGCACGGGGGGGGAACAATGAGCAGTTCTTC. Protein sequence: CASSLARGGNNEQFF.

This clone was picked up a small number of times. The chain joins TRBV5-1 to TRBJ1-3; 9 nucleotides agree with TRBD1. Germline V lookup: CDR1 SGHRS, CDR2 YFSETQ. The CDR3 covers 18 residues. V lost 4 bases, J lost 0 bases, and 11 bases stayed unmatched. The CDR3 DNA is TGCGCCAGCAGCCCGGGGACAGGGCCGATCAACTCTGGAAACACCATATATTTT. Translating it yields CASSPGTGPINSGNTIYF.

The V and J genes are TRBV7-9 and TRBJ1-1; 10 bases line up with TRBD1. CDR3 length: 16 amino acids. CDR1 and CDR2 (germline): SEHNR, FQNEAQ (reference sequence). The V segment lost 4 bases and the J segment 5 bases; nucleotides outside the gene matches: 10. The CDR3 reads CASSSMGTGAKTEAFF. The CDR3 bases are TGTGCCAGCAGCTCGATGGGGACAGGGGCGAAGACTGAAGCTTTCTTT.

This clone was counted a few times. The rearrangement joins TRBV27 to TRBJ1-2; D not resolved. The CDR3 is 14 amino acids. V dropped 6 bases and J dropped 0 bases, with 11 bases sitting between them. From germline, CDR1 is MNHEY and CDR2 SMNVEV (reference sequence). This chain's CDR3 is CASRRAQANYGYTF. CDR3 DNA: TGTGCCAGCAGACGGGCCCAAGCTAACTATGGCTACACCTTC.